This T cell receptor (beta chain) was profiled in a study of CD8 T cells in ankylosing spondylitis. This clonotype was found a few times. Antigen specificity is unknown. Study results and caveats: The study looked at matched synovial fluid samples from ankylosing spondylitis patients. Disease-linked clones were reported to be significantly enriched there. One TCR beta motif, made up of under ten highly homologous variants, appeared characteristic of ankylosing spondylitis blood.

TCR beta libraries were made by quantitative 5'-RACE with molecular barcodes. Using its own MiXCR run on the 5' RACE reads, TCRdb lists one record per CDR3 protein. The sample shows 300,000 to 400,000 distinct CDR3 sequences, roughly 14% of them seen only once. Per germline, CDR1 SQVTM and CDR2 ANQGSEA. CDR3 length: 14 amino acids. Germline trimming cut 5 bases from V and 6 bases from J; bases unmatched to any gene: 11. Sequenced material: blood, either unsorted or a sorted T cell fraction (not recorded which). The receptor was derived from a male donor with ankylosing spondylitis or in good health (not recorded which). The V call is TRBV29-1, the J call TRBJ1-2, with 8 nucleotides matching TRBD1. CDR3 loop: CSVLAVAGGNGYTF. The CDR3 DNA follows: TGCAGCGTTTTAGCCGTGGCAGGGGGCAATGGCTACACCTTC. The entire variable domain, with the rest obtained from reference TRBV29-1 and TRBJ1-2, is as follows: SAVISQKPSRDICQRGTSLTIQCQVDSQVTMMFWYRQQPGQSLTLIATANQGSEATYESGFVIDKFPISRPNLTFSTLTVSNMSPEDSSIYLCSVLAVAGGNGYTFGSGTRLTVV.